Below, 21 T cell receptor beta chains from the same sample are listed, as sequenced in a study of cytomegalovirus exposure and HLA in healthy donors. Profiling relied on immunoSEQ multiplex PCR, and the TCRdb table lists in-frame clones only, not all of them. The profile shows roughly 84,000 clones, approximately 91% of them singletons. The sample was PBMCs. These receptors were collected from a man under 40 in good health and CMV-seronegative.

This chain uses TRBV19 with TRBJ2-7; perhaps TRBD1 as D (6 bases). The CDR3 has 15 residues. Germline CDR1 LNHDA, CDR2 SQIVND (reference sequence). The germline V and J ends were trimmed by 4 bases and 0 bases, with 13 bases remaining between them. As DNA, the CDR3 is TGTGCCAGTAGTACAGGGGCCTACCTCTCCTACGAGCAGTACTTC. It specifies CASSTGAYLSYEQYF.

The chain combines TRBV28 with TRBJ2-7, with a tentative D call TRBD2 (6 bases). CDR3 length: 15 amino acids. The V end lost 6 bases, the J end lost 4 bases, and 19 bases lay between the germline ends. Germline assignment: CDR1 MDHEN and CDR2 SYDVKM. The CDR3 DNA reads TGTGCCAGCAGCACGGGCGGGGCCATATCATACGAGCAGTACTTC. It encodes CASSTGGAISYEQYF.

The CDR3 protein is CASSLVPGLSKNIQYF. Written as DNA, the CDR3 is TGTGCCAGCAGCTTGGTGCCCGGGTTGAGCAAAAACATTCAGTACTTC. This chain links TRBV11-3 with TRBJ2-4, with D uncertain. Trimming left V 3 bases short and J 3 bases short, with 15 bases between. This CDR3 contains 16 residues. Germline CDR1 and CDR2: SGHNT and YENEEA.

This chain joins TRBV5-1 and TRBJ1-4, with 9 bases fitting TRBD1. Losses at the gene ends were 2 bases for V and 4 bases for J; bases not matched to a gene: 6. CDR1 SGHRS and CDR2 YFSETQ come from the germline V gene. This CDR3 comprises 16 residues. Here the CDR3 DNA reads TGCGCCAGCAGCTTACAGGGGGCGAGTCGTAATGAAAAACTGTTTTTT. Its protein is CASSLQGASRNEKLFF.

A single count supports this clone. This chain uses TRBV6-1 with TRBJ2-2, with D perhaps matching TRBD1 (5 bases). Per germline, CDR1 MNHNS and CDR2 SASEGT. The ends were cut back, 6 bases at V and 5 bases at J, with 13 bases in the middle. The CDR3 spans 14 residues. As DNA, the CDR3 is TGTGCCAGCAGGTGGGCAGGGAAAACCGGGGAGCTGTTTTTT. Protein: CASRWAGKTGELFF.

This chain links TRBV27 with TRBJ2-2; 8 bases are shared with TRBD2. The CDR3 extends over 17 amino acids. Trimming cost V 3 bases and J 4 bases; bases outside gene matches: 10. Germline V gene data show CDR1 as MNHEY and CDR2 as SMNVEV (reference sequence). DNA of the CDR3: TGTGCCAGCAGTTTTCCGAGCGGGGGAGGAATCACCGGGGAGCTGTTTTTT. As protein: CASSFPSGGGITGELFF.

The rearrangement links TRBV30 to TRBJ2-1; D is possibly TRBD1 (6 bases). Deletions cut 1 base from V and 4 bases from J, with 14 bases between. The CDR3 sequence is 15 residues long. Germline assignment: CDR1 GTSNPN and CDR2 SVGIG (reference sequence). CDR3: CAWSADRLRYNEQFF. CDR3 nucleotide sequence: TGTGCCTGGAGTGCCGACAGGCTGAGATACAATGAGCAGTTCTTC.

The chain employs TRBV6-1 and TRBJ2-7; 9 bases align to TRBD1. The CDR3 totals 17 residues. CDR1 and CDR2 from the germline V gene are MNHNS and SASEGT. V shed 4 bases, J shed 5 bases, and the junction held 15 bases outside the gene matches. The chain's CDR3 is CASSGHLAGTGLHEQYF. The CDR3 DNA sequence: TGTGCCAGCAGTGGGCACCTGGCCGGGACAGGGTTACACGAGCAGTACTTC.

The chain recombines TRBV5-1 with TRBJ2-5; 11 nucleotides match TRBD2. The CDR3 extends over 15 amino acids. Germline V gives CDR1 SGHRS, CDR2 YFSETQ. V dropped 4 bases and J dropped 8; count of bases not matched to a gene: 10. The CDR3 nucleotides read TGCGCCAGCAGCGAAGGGACTAGCGGTCCGGGTACCCAGTACTTC. Its translation is CASSEGTSGPGTQYF.

This clone has only one observation. The CDR3 reads CASRVQGQSNQPQHF. CDR3 in DNA: TGTGCCAGCAGGGTACAGGGGCAAAGCAATCAGCCCCAGCATTTT. The rearrangement uses TRBV6-1 and TRBJ1-5; 7 bases are a match to TRBD1. With V trimmed by 6 bases and J by 1 base, 6 bases remained unmatched. CDR3 size: 15 residues. Germline V gene data show CDR1 as MNHNS and CDR2 as SASEGT.

V usage is TRBV19 and J usage is TRBJ2-1; 8 bases are shared with TRBD1. Per the germline V gene, CDR1 is LNHDA and CDR2 is SQIVND (reference sequence). CDR3 length: 16 amino acids. V lost 5 bases and J lost 7; bases outside the gene matches: 13. This chain's CDR3 is CASSLMGQAERNEQFF. DNA of the CDR3: TGTGCCAGTAGTCTAATGGGACAGGCCGAACGGAATGAGCAGTTCTTC.

CDR3 in DNA: TGTGCCAGCAGCCCAAGGACAGTTTCCTACGAGCAGTACTTC. It codes for CASSPRTVSYEQYF. The gene calls are TRBV5-5 and TRBJ2-7, with D tentatively TRBD1 (6 bases). Deletions cut 4 bases from V and 1 base from J, with 12 bases between. CDR1 is SGHKS, CDR2 YYEKEE, per germline (reference sequence). The CDR3 extends over 14 amino acids. The full variable domain, completed using reference TRBV5-5 and TRBJ2-7, is DAGVTQSPTHLIKTRGQQVTLRCSPISGHKSVSWYQQVLGQGPQFIFQYYEKEERGRGNFPDRFSARQFPNYSSELNVNALLLGDSALYLCASSPRTVSYEQYFGPGTRLTVT.

V gene TRBV28 combines with J gene TRBJ1-5; no reliable D call. The CDR3 covers 16 residues. The V gene lost 2 bases and the J gene lost 0 bases, with 11 bases spanning the gap. The germline gives CDR1 MDHEN, CDR2 SYDVKM. In DNA form, the CDR3 reads TGTGCCAGCAGTTTAATGGGTACAGTTAGCAATCAGCCCCAGCATTTT. Translation: CASSLMGTVSNQPQHF.

This rearrangement joins TRBV28 to TRBJ2-7; 9 positions agree with TRBD1. Germline loops: CDR1 MDHEN, CDR2 SYDVKM. The ends lost 5 bases at V and 5 bases at J; junction bases unmatched: 13. CDR3 length equals 16 residues. Here the CDR3 reads CASSLNPGTGLHEQYF. CDR3 coding DNA: TGTGCCAGCAGTCTCAACCCCGGGACAGGGCTCCACGAGCAGTACTTC.

This rearrangement joins TRBV15 to TRBJ2-7; TRBD1 matches 9 bases. The V gene end was trimmed by 10 bases and the J gene end by 2 bases; junction bases not matched to a gene: 12. Looked up from germline, CDR1 is LNHNV and CDR2 is YYDKDF (reference sequence). The CDR3 sequence is 15 residues long. CDR3 in amino acids: CASRDLGQGTYEQYF. The CDR3 DNA sequence: TGTGCCAGCCGAGATCTAGGACAGGGGACCTACGAGCAGTACTTC.

This chain joins TRBV9 and TRBJ2-2; 10 bases match TRBD2. CDR1 is SGDLS and CDR2 is YYNGEE in the germline V gene. Trimming removed 0 bases from V and 7 bases from J; junction bases left unmatched: 9. The CDR3 has 17 amino acids. CDR3 sequence (DNA): TGTGCCAGCAGCGTAGTCGCTAGCGGGAGTTCGGGCGGGGAGCTGTTTTTT. Translating gives CASSVVASGSSGGELFF.

The V and J genes are TRBV11-2 and TRBJ2-7; D remains unclear. The CDR3 has 16 residues. Trimming took 5 bases from V and 2 from J, leaving 19 bases between them. In germline, CDR1 is SGHAT, CDR2 FQNNGV. CDR3 sequence reads: CASSPSIRGSPYEQYF. CDR3 nucleotide sequence: TGTGCCAGCAGCCCCAGTATAAGAGGATCCCCCTACGAGCAGTACTTC.

The rearrangement joins TRBV28 to TRBJ2-3; no clear D gene. Germline values: CDR1 MDHEN, CDR2 SYDVKM. Trimming removed 2 bases from V and 5 bases from J, with 8 bases in between. CDR3 size: 13 residues. CDR3 nucleotides: TGTGCCAGCAGTTTACTACCGGGAGATACGCAGTATTTT. It encodes CASSLLPGDTQYF.

This chain connects TRBV15 to TRBJ2-7; 7 bases are shared with TRBD2. CDR1 and CDR2 from the germline V gene are LNHNV and YYDKDF (reference sequence). The V gene end was trimmed by 1 base and the J gene end by 7 bases; junction bases not matched to a gene: 7. The CDR3 totals 14 residues. CDR3 nucleotide sequence: TGTGCCACCAGCAGAGTTTACGAAGCGGGAGAGCAGTACTTC. Protein product: CATSRVYEAGEQYF.

This chain joins TRBV4-1 and TRBJ2-5, with 10 bases lining up with TRBD1. The V gene's germline CDR1 is MGHRA and CDR2 YSYEKL. The CDR3 is 15 amino acids. With V trimmed by 2 bases and J by 6 bases, 6 bases remained unmatched. For the CDR3, the DNA is TGCGCCAGCAGCCAAAGGGGACAGGGGAGCCAGACCCAGTACTTC. Protein product: CASSQRGQGSQTQYF.

The genes are TRBV28 and TRBJ2-3; 13 positions match TRBD2. V trimming: 6 bases; J trimming: 0 bases; junction bases outside the gene matches: 6. Germline CDR1 MDHEN, CDR2 SYDVKM. This CDR3 region has 17 residues. CDR3 bases: TGTGCCAGCAGCGCCGGGACTAGCGGGGATAGCACAGATACGCAGTATTTT. It specifies CASSAGTSGDSTDTQYF.